The TCR beta chain described here comes from a study of CD8+ T cells in alopecia areata. Study-level results: Sharing of TCRs across patients appeared less clear than in mice, possibly for HLA-related reasons.

RNA was isolated and reverse transcribed to cDNA, the sequencing template. TCRdb keeps only in-frame clones here, not all; method: immunoSEQ multiplex PCR. The data hold roughly 140,000 clones, with about 47% observed a single time. Per germline, CDR1 MGHRA and CDR2 YSYEKL. V lost 0 bases, J lost 1 base, and 5 bases stayed unmatched. The CDR3 consists of 17 residues. With regard to this clone: Its antigen remains unidentified.

Both peripheral blood and punch biopsies of lesional scalp skin were obtained from patients who had alopecia areata. The receptor was derived from a human donor with alopecia areata. V gene TRBV4-1 combines with J gene TRBJ2-2; 7 bases align to TRBD2. The sample in question was CD4+ T cells sorted from blood, obtained at week 0. The CDR3 bases are TGCGCCAGCAGCCAAGATCGAGCGGGAATGAACACCGGGGAGCTGTTTTTT. Translated, it gives CASSQDRAGMNTGELFF.